The rows below give T cell receptor beta chains drawn from one sample of a study of blood T cell repertoires in COVID-19. Using immunoSEQ multiplex PCR, the repertoire was profiled, and TCRdb retains in-frame clones only, with some absent. The table has 150,000 to 200,000 clones, roughly 84% seen once. The sample taken for sequencing was peripheral blood. These receptors came from a woman older than 75 with active or convalescent COVID-19. Both conserved end residues are part of each CDR3. Each record gives: clone size, V gene, D gene, J gene, CDR3 protein, CDR3 DNA. A D gene is named only where the DNA matches it firmly. Clone size appears in some rows only: once, few, many, or a class for an expanded clone.

clone size: -; V gene: TRBV7-9; D gene: -; J gene: TRBJ1-5; CDR3 protein: CASSLSPRQGRGNQPQHF; CDR3 DNA: TGTGCCAGCAGCTTAAGCCCTCGGCAGGGCAGGGGCAATCAGCCCCAGCATTTT
clone size: -; V gene: TRBV27; D gene: -; J gene: TRBJ2-7; CDR3 protein: CASSLGTSYAYEQYF; CDR3 DNA: TGTGCCAGCAGTTTAGGCACTAGCTACGCTTACGAGCAGTACTTC
clone size: -; V gene: TRBV30; D gene: -; J gene: TRBJ1-2; CDR3 protein: CAWTGRWTATDYGYTF; CDR3 DNA: TGTGCCTGGACTGGACGGTGGACAGCGACCGACTATGGCTACACCTTC
clone size: -; V gene: TRBV6-5; D gene: -; J gene: TRBJ2-3; CDR3 protein: CASLDRLPSTDTQYF; CDR3 DNA: TGTGCCAGTCTTGACCGACTACCAAGCACAGATACGCAGTATTTT
clone size: -; V gene: TRBV6-1; D gene: -; J gene: TRBJ2-4; CDR3 protein: CASREAVGGGIQYF; CDR3 DNA: TGTGCCAGCAGGGAAGCAGTTGGCGGTGGCATTCAGTACTTC
clone size: -; V gene: TRBV6-5; D gene: -; J gene: TRBJ2-2; CDR3 protein: CATKPNTHTGELFF; CDR3 DNA: TGTGCCACCAAACCAAACACCCACACCGGGGAGCTGTTTTTT
clone size: -; V gene: TRBV6-6; D gene: TRBD2; J gene: TRBJ2-7; CDR3 protein: CASSPGGASGSIYEQYF; CDR3 DNA: TGTGCCAGCAGTCCCGGGGGGGCTAGCGGGAGTATATACGAGCAGTACTTC
clone size: -; V gene: TRBV28; D gene: -; J gene: TRBJ2-4; CDR3 protein: CASISWQGGIQYF; CDR3 DNA: TGTGCCAGTATTTCATGGCAGGGGGGCATTCAGTACTTC
clone size: -; V gene: TRBV20-1; D gene: TRBD1; J gene: TRBJ2-5; CDR3 protein: CSAGGQGALRKQETQYF; CDR3 DNA: TGCAGTGCTGGTGGACAGGGGGCGCTTCGGAAACAAGAGACCCAGTACTTC
clone size: -; V gene: TRBV5-1; D gene: -; J gene: TRBJ1-2; CDR3 protein: CASSSPSRGSGYGYTF; CDR3 DNA: TGCGCCAGCAGCTCTCCCTCGAGAGGGAGCGGCTATGGCTACACCTTC
clone size: -; V gene: TRBV9; D gene: TRBD2; J gene: TRBJ2-2; CDR3 protein: CASSAGTSGSRELFF; CDR3 DNA: TGTGCCAGCAGCGCAGGGACTAGCGGGAGTCGGGAGCTGTTTTTT
clone size: -; V gene: TRBV14; D gene: -; J gene: TRBJ2-6; CDR3 protein: CASSQAPVSGANVLTF; CDR3 DNA: TGTGCCAGCAGCCAAGCGCCAGTCTCTGGGGCCAACGTCCTGACTTTC
clone size: -; V gene: TRBV25-1; D gene: -; J gene: TRBJ1-2; CDR3 protein: CASSELSYGYTF; CDR3 DNA: TGTGCCAGCAGTGAATTGAGCTATGGCTACACCTTC
clone size: once; V gene: TRBV7-3; D gene: -; J gene: TRBJ2-3; CDR3 protein: CASSQLLGTDTQYF; CDR3 DNA: TGTGCCAGCAGCCAACTGTTAGGCACAGATACGCAGTATTTT
clone size: -; V gene: TRBV6-6; D gene: -; J gene: TRBJ1-6; CDR3 protein: CASSLDGVNSPLHF; CDR3 DNA: TGTGCCAGCAGTTTGGACGGGGTAAATTCACCCCTCCACTTT